These T cell receptor beta chains were read from a single sample in a study of cytomegalovirus exposure and HLA in healthy donors. Sequencing used immunoSEQ multiplex PCR; TCRdb keeps in-frame clones, though not all of them. The data show over 50,000 clones, 68% seen once. Sequenced: PBMCs. These receptors came from a man aged 40-49 years in good health and CMV-seropositive. The CDR3 runs from the conserved cysteine through the conserved F or W. The order of the fields is clone size, V gene, J gene, CDR3 protein. Some rows mark clone size as missing; the rest say once, few, many or name a class of expanded clone.

NA,TRBV6-6,TRBJ1-1,CASSYGQVTEAFF
many,TRBV7-7,TRBJ2-7,CASSFGTGDTYEQYF
NA,TRBV2,TRBJ1-5,CASKDRGHQPQHF
NA,TRBV2,TRBJ2-7,CAQAGDRTSSYEQYF
NA,TRBV19,NA,CASSRDSLSSEQYF
NA,TRBV5-1,TRBJ1-1,CASSWEGQGGTEAFF
NA,TRBV27,TRBJ2-2,CASSTPQGASTGELFF
NA,TRBV2,TRBJ2-1,CASRGAGGPHEQFF
NA,TRBV29-1,TRBJ2-5,CSAARFEGRGGTQYF
NA,TRBV19,TRBJ1-1,CASNPTGNTEAFF
NA,TRBV2,TRBJ2-3,CASHEQGMGDTQYF
NA,TRBV28,TRBJ2-4,CASSFETGVILAKNIQYF
NA,TRBV29-1,TRBJ1-2,CSARLDRANGYTF
NA,TRBV9,TRBJ2-7,CASSATGTAGYEQYF
NA,TRBV7-9,TRBJ2-7,CASSSFGEQYF
NA,TRBV27,TRBJ2-4,CASSPPGGSLNIQYF
NA,TRBV4-3,TRBJ1-4,CASSQATAQANEKLLF
few,TRBV4-3,TRBJ2-3,CASSQQGVTSTDTQYF
once,TRBV5-1,TRBJ2-1,CASSGLVGHEQFF
once,TRBV2,TRBJ2-7,CASSARLAGGYEQYF
medium-sized,TRBV10-1,TRBJ1-1,CASSEKGAGVAFF
NA,TRBV25-1,TRBJ1-4,CASRYSRNEKLFF
NA,TRBV4-1,TRBJ2-7,CASTLAGGPNTYEQYF
NA,TRBV4-3,TRBJ2-1,CASSQSTGTALNEQFF
few,TRBV7-6,TRBJ2-7,CASSLGATSGSYEQYF
few,TRBV29-1,TRBJ1-1,CSVEGQGVVGNTEAFF
few,TRBV4-3,TRBJ2-1,CASSQDMAGYNEQFF
NA,TRBV21-1,TRBJ2-3,CASSKAGVSSGGESTDTQYF
few,TRBV19,TRBJ1-2,CASTDYYGDYGYTF
NA,TRBV29-1,TRBJ2-1,CSVPEPSGNYNEQFF
once,TRBV2,TRBJ2-1,CASKTNGLVDEQFF
NA,TRBV5-5,TRBJ1-4,CASSRGSGTGDEKLFF
NA,TRBV14,TRBJ1-1,CASSQSRDTEAFF